Each of the 13 T cell receptor beta chains below was sequenced from the same sample in a study of cytomegalovirus exposure and HLA in healthy donors. The study ran its PCR with 60 Vbeta and 13 Jbeta primers. Generated by immunoSEQ multiplex PCR, the TCRdb table keeps only in-frame clones and is missing some. The sample carries around 90,000 clones, approximately 79% recorded once. Sequenced: PBMCs. All receptors come from a man aged 25-45 years in good health and CMV-seronegative.

J is TRBJ2-2 and V is TRBV27; 7 nucleotides match TRBD1. This CDR3 is built from 16 residues. Trimming at V came to 5 bases and at J to 3 bases, leaving 9 bases not matched to a gene. Looked up from germline, CDR1 is MNHEY and CDR2 is SMNVEV (reference sequence). CDR3 loop: CASSLPGQMHTGELFF. For the CDR3, the DNA is TGTGCCAGCAGTCTTCCGGGACAGATGCACACCGGGGAGCTGTTTTTT.

The J gene is TRBJ1-5, the V gene TRBV5-6, with D perhaps TRBD1 (6 bases). The CDR3 totals 16 residues. Trimming stripped 1 base from V and 6 bases from J, with 17 bases between. The germline V gene encodes CDR1 SGHDT and CDR2 YYEEEE. The CDR3 DNA reads as TGTGCCAGCAGCTTGAGATCTTGGGGGGGGCTTCAGCCCCAGCATTTT. Translation: CASSLRSWGGLQPQHF.

This clone came up once. The genes are TRBV9 and TRBJ1-6; perhaps TRBD1 as D (5 bases). This CDR3 has 12 amino acids. Trimming stripped 4 bases from V and 8 bases from J, with 7 bases between. Per the germline V gene, CDR1 is SGDLS and CDR2 is YYNGEE. DNA for the CDR3: TGTGCCAGCAGCCAACAGGATTCACCCCTCCACTTT. This translates into CASSQQDSPLHF. Using reference TRBV9 and TRBJ1-6 for the parts outside the CDR3, the full variable domain is DSGVTQTPKHLITATGQRVTLRCSPRSGDLSVYWYQQSLDQGLQFLIQYYNGEERAKGNILERFSAQQFPDLHSELNLSSLELGDSALYFCASSQQDSPLHFGNGTRLTVT.

V is TRBV28 and J is TRBJ2-7; 9 nucleotides match TRBD1. From germline, CDR1 is MDHEN and CDR2 SYDVKM. Trimming took 5 bases from V and 5 from J; bases not matched to a gene: 10. This CDR3 comprises 15 residues. In DNA, the CDR3 is TGTGCCAGCAGTCCTACCGGGACAGGGAAGCACGAGCAGTACTTC. Translation: CASSPTGTGKHEQYF. Complete variable domain (other parts from reference TRBV28 and TRBJ2-7): DVKVTQSSRYLVKRTGEKVFLECVQDMDHENMFWYRQDPGLGLRLIYFSYDVKMKEKGDIPEGYSVSREKKERFSLILESASTNQTSMYLCASSPTGTGKHEQYFGPGTRLTVT.

The J gene is TRBJ1-5, the V gene TRBV13, with TRBD1 as a possible D gene (5 bases). The V gene lost 5 bases and the J gene lost 2 bases, with 13 bases spanning the gap. Looked up from germline, CDR1 is PRHDT and CDR2 is FYEKMQ (reference sequence). The CDR3 is 15 amino acids. CDR3 sequence (DNA): TGTGCCAGCAGCCCCGGGGGGGGAGGCAATCAGCCCCAGCATTTT. Translating it yields CASSPGGGGNQPQHF.

The V and J genes are TRBV11-2 and TRBJ1-1, with D possibly TRBD1 on 5 matching bases. The germline gives CDR1 SGHAT, CDR2 FQNNGV. This CDR3 region has 12 residues. Trimming took off 2 bases at V and 8 bases at J, with 9 bases between the two ends. The CDR3 loop is CASSLISGEAFF. Written as DNA, the CDR3 is TGTGCCAGCAGCTTAATTTCAGGGGAAGCTTTCTTT.

This rearrangement joins TRBV6-5 to TRBJ2-3; maybe TRBD1 (5 bases). Germline V gives CDR1 MNHEY, CDR2 SVGAGI. The CDR3 contains 13 residues. Trimming pared 4 bases from V and 2 bases from J, leaving 7 bases between. CDR3 sequence: CASSLGDTDTQYF. DNA of the CDR3: TGTGCCAGCAGTTTAGGGGACACAGATACGCAGTATTTT.

The rearrangement uses TRBV7-6 and TRBJ2-7, with a weak D call TRBD1 (6 bases). V lost 2 bases and J 4 bases, leaving 12 bases between the germline ends. The CDR3 contains 14 residues. Germline assignment: CDR1 SGHVS and CDR2 FNYEAQ. The CDR3 DNA reads TGTGCCAGCAGCTTAAGCGGACAGACTTACGAGCAGTACTTC. It specifies CASSLSGQTYEQYF.

This chain joins TRBV7-3 and TRBJ1-1; no clear D gene. Trimming shortened V by 3 bases and J by 5 bases, and 10 bases separated the two germline ends. Germline V lookup: CDR1 SGHTA, CDR2 FQGTGA. The CDR3 is made up of 13 amino acids. CDR3 sequence: CASSLTGWTEAFF. The DNA of the CDR3 is TGTGCCAGCAGCTTGACGGGTTGGACTGAAGCTTTCTTT.

This clone has just a few counts. V and J are TRBV5-1 and TRBJ1-2; D gene unclear. The V end lost 0 bases, the J end lost 5 bases, and 8 bases lay between the germline ends. Germline CDR1 is SGHRS and CDR2 is YFSETQ. CDR3 length: 13 amino acids. Here the CDR3 DNA reads TGCGCCAGCAGCTTGGGGGCGGGGTATGGCTACACCTTC. Translated: CASSLGAGYGYTF.

This chain connects TRBV18 to TRBJ1-4, with D possibly TRBD1 on 6 matching bases. This CDR3 is built from 14 residues. V was pared by 5 bases and J by 8 bases, with 15 bases between. Looked up from germline, CDR1 is KGHSH and CDR2 is LQKENI. The DNA for the CDR3 is TGTGCCAGCTCAGCCCGACAGGATGACGAAAAACTGTTTTTT. Protein: CASSARQDDEKLFF.

The rearrangement joins TRBV30 to TRBJ1-5; no definite D call. CDR3 size: 15 residues. The germline V and J ends were trimmed by 2 bases and 3 bases, with 14 bases remaining between them. The germline CDR1 and CDR2 sequences are GTSNPN and SVGIG (reference sequence). CDR3 residues: CAWSRSSLYNQPQHF. The CDR3 DNA reads TGTGCCTGGAGTAGGAGTAGCCTCTACAATCAGCCCCAGCATTTT.

The genes are TRBV14 and TRBJ1-1; tentative D call: TRBD1 (5 bases). V dropped 4 bases and J dropped 3 bases, with 12 bases sitting between them. The CDR3 is 14 residues long. The germline CDR1 and CDR2 sequences are SGHDN and FVKESK. The CDR3 loop is CASSPRARHTEAFF. CDR3 coding DNA: TGTGCCAGCAGCCCCAGGGCCCGACACACTGAAGCTTTCTTT.